This T cell receptor beta chain emerged from a study of cytomegalovirus exposure and HLA in healthy donors. About the research overall: The same platform was used for the approximately 120 validation repertoires as for the 600 to 700 first-cohort repertoires, as reported in a later analysis. Findings and limits, study-wide: According to a subsequent analysis, TCR clusters identified in the first cohort showed a tendency to co-occur across the approximately 120 validation repertoires.

A word on this clone: The target antigen is unknown.

CDR1 is LGHNT, CDR2 FRNRAP, per germline. The CDR3 sequence is 16 residues long. The V and J ends lost 6 bases and 1 base respectively, with 18 bases between them. Using immunoSEQ multiplex PCR, the repertoire was profiled, and TCRdb retains in-frame clones only, with some absent. Of about 200,000 clones in the sample, over 75% were seen once. The TCR originated in a woman between 18 and 30 years old in good health and CMV-seropositive. V usage is TRBV12-5 and J usage is TRBJ1-1; D not certain. The sequencing sample was made of PBMCs. The CDR3 region is CASGRWFREPNTEAFF. Written as DNA, the CDR3 is TGTGCTAGTGGCCGGTGGTTTCGTGAGCCGAACACTGAAGCTTTCTTT.